This T cell receptor beta chain was profiled in a study of T-cell memory formation after mild COVID-19. General observations from the study: Specificity for SARS-CoV-2 was not confirmed among the second-wave clones peaking on day 37.

TCRdb analysed the 5' RACE reads with MiXCR anew, one entry per CDR3 protein. The data show hundreds of thousands of distinct CDR3 sequences, roughly 23% seen once. On this clonotype: The antigen is not known.

The CDR3 loop spans 15 amino acids. Trimming cost V 0 bases and J 5 bases, with 11 bases left between them. CDR1 and CDR2 from the germline V gene are LGHDT and YNNKEL (reference sequence). The receptor's source is an adult woman who had mild COVID-19 (a few samples of this study predate the infection). Cell type and time point are not known. The sequenced sample consisted of PBMCs or a T cell subset sorted from them (not recorded which). The chain couples TRBV3-1 to TRBJ2-1; tentatively, D is TRBD2 (5 bases). CDR3 sequence: CASSQDQAGDNEQFF. CDR3 coding DNA: TGTGCCAGCAGCCAAGATCAGGCGGGCGACAATGAGCAGTTCTTC.